Listed here are 8 T cell receptor beta chains from one sample, sequenced in a study of T cells in Graves' hyperthyroidism and ophthalmopathy. TCR beta CDR3 regions were amplified from RNA. The HTBI set primed first-round TCR CDR3 RT-PCR. TCRdb reprocessed the multiplex PCR reads with MiXCR, giving one entry per CDR3 protein. The table shows around 530,000 distinct CDR3 sequences, with under 20% occurring only once. The sample consisted of blood. Source of these receptors: a woman aged 18-29 years with Graves' ophthalmopathy.

This clonotype was recorded many times. The rearrangement links TRBV13 to TRBJ2-1; 7 nucleotides align to TRBD2. V gave up 5 bases and J gave up 7 bases; unmatched junction bases: 20. Germline lookup yields CDR1 PRHDT and CDR2 FYEKMQ (reference sequence). This CDR3 has 18 residues. The CDR3 loop reads CASSPIAGRREKENEQFF. The CDR3 bases are TGTGCCAGCAGCCCCATTGCCGGCCGGCGGGAGAAGGAAAATGAGCAGTTCTTC.

This clonotype was counted ten times or more. The chain employs TRBV20-1 and TRBJ2-6, with D possibly being TRBD1 (6 bases). Trimming took off 5 bases at V and 0 bases at J, with 14 bases between the two ends. The CDR3 loop spans 16 amino acids. Per germline, CDR1 DFQATT and CDR2 SNEGSKA (reference sequence). Written as DNA, the CDR3 is TGCAGTGCTGAGCAGACAGGCCACTCTGGGGCCAACGTCCTGACTTTC. Translating it yields CSAEQTGHSGANVLTF.

This clonotype was counted many times. The chain uses TRBV2 and TRBJ2-7, with D perhaps TRBD1 (5 bases). The V gene's germline CDR1 is SNHLY and CDR2 FYNNEI. This CDR3 has 12 amino acids. V lost 6 bases and J lost 3, with 9 bases in between. The CDR3 DNA follows: TGTGCCAGCAGCCAGGGAATCTACGAGCAGTACTTC. The encoded protein is CASSQGIYEQYF.

There are many counts of this clonotype. V gene TRBV11-2 combines with J gene TRBJ2-1; 10 bases line up with TRBD2. The CDR3 extends over 16 amino acids. V lost 7 bases and J lost 0; bases outside the gene matches: 6. Germline V gene data show CDR1 as SGHAT and CDR2 as FQNNGV. CDR3 sequence (DNA): TGTGCCAGCACCACCAGCGGGAGGGGCTCCTACAATGAGCAGTTCTTC. It encodes CASTTSGRGSYNEQFF.

This clonotype was seen many times. The chain couples TRBV5-1 to TRBJ1-1; D gene unclear. The CDR3 consists of 14 residues. V was trimmed by 2 bases and J by 1 base, leaving 9 bases between them. Germline values: CDR1 SGHRS, CDR2 YFSETQ. This chain's CDR3 is CASSLSAANTEAFF. The CDR3 DNA is TGCGCCAGCAGCTTATCGGCCGCGAACACTGAAGCTTTCTTT.

This rearrangement joins TRBV6-4 to TRBJ2-5, with TRBD2 identical over 7 bases. CDR3 length: 13 residues. CDR1 is MRHNA and CDR2 is SNTAGT in the germline V gene. V trimming: 3 bases; J trimming: 9 bases; junction bases outside the gene matches: 7. The CDR3 DNA reads TGTGCCAGCAGTGAAGGACTAGATGGGGCCCAGTACTTC. The encoded protein is CASSEGLDGAQYF.

This clonotype was recorded at least ten times. This chain connects TRBV11-1 to TRBJ1-1; 7 bases line up with TRBD1. The germline V gene has CDR1 SGHAT and CDR2 FQDESV (reference sequence). V lost 4 bases and J lost 2; bases outside the gene matches: 7. The CDR3 contains 15 residues. The CDR3 DNA reads TGTGCCAGCAGCTGGGGGACAGCCACTAACACTGAAGCTTTCTTT. Translating it yields CASSWGTATNTEAFF. Full variable domain (rest looked up from reference TRBV11-1 and TRBJ1-1): EAEVAQSPRYKITEKSQAVAFWCDPISGHATLYWYRQILGQGPELLVQFQDESVVDDSQLPKDRFSAERLKGVDSTLKIQPAELGDSAMYLCASSWGTATNTEAFFGQGTRLTVV.

The gene calls are TRBV14 and TRBJ2-5; 7 nucleotides match TRBD1. Germline V CDR1 and CDR2: SGHDN, FVKESK. Germline trimming cut 4 bases from V and 4 bases from J; bases unmatched to any gene: 12. The CDR3 has 16 residues. The CDR3 loop reads CASSLFTYRGTETQYF. The CDR3 bases are TGTGCCAGCAGCCTTTTCACATACAGGGGAACAGAGACCCAGTACTTC.